Listed below are T cell receptor beta chains from one sample, sequenced in a study of shared clonotypes between healthy human individuals. Clones were sequenced by immunoSEQ multiplex PCR, and TCRdb holds only the in-frame ones, with some missing. This table has 1.5 million to 1.9 million clones, 95% to 99% appearing once. Sequencing was carried out using naive CD4+ T cells sorted from blood. All receptors come from a man between 25 and 39 years old in good health. The CDR3 runs from the conserved cysteine through the conserved F or W. The D gene is left open where the match is weak.

J: TRBJ1-3; D: -; V: TRBV28; DNA: TGTGCCAGCAGAAGACGAGGGGCGCCTGGAAACACCATATATTTT; CDR3: CASRRRGAPGNTIYF
J: TRBJ2-3; D: TRBD1; V: TRBV6-6; DNA: TGTGCCAGCAGTTCCCCTAGACAGGGTACGCAGTATTTT; CDR3: CASSSPRQGTQYF
J: TRBJ2-2; D: TRBD2; V: TRBV5-1; DNA: TGCGCCAGCAGCTTGGGGTTAGCGGGGAACACCGGGGAGCTGTTTTTT; CDR3: CASSLGLAGNTGELFF
J: TRBJ2-7; D: -; V: TRBV6-1; DNA: TGTGCCAGCACCCCCGGGACAAAAACCTACGAGCAGTACTTC; CDR3: CASTPGTKTYEQYF
J: TRBJ2-7; D: -; V: TRBV5-8; DNA: TGTGCCAGCAGCTTCATCCAATACGAGCAGTACTTC; CDR3: CASSFIQYEQYF
J: TRBJ2-3; D: -; V: TRBV6-1; DNA: TGTGCCAGCGGGGCGCCAAGGGCAGATACGCAGTATTTT; CDR3: CASGAPRADTQYF
J: TRBJ2-7; D: TRBD2; V: TRBV7-8; DNA: TGTGCCAGCAGCATAGGGACTAGCGGGAGCCACCTCCCCTACGAGCAGTACTTC; CDR3: CASSIGTSGSHLPYEQYF
J: TRBJ2-7; D: -; V: TRBV2; DNA: TGTGCCAGCAATGGGCGGGACTCCTACGAGCAGTACTTC; CDR3: CASNGRDSYEQYF
J: TRBJ2-3; D: -; V: TRBV30; DNA: TGTGCCTGGAGTGTACGGCTACCTTACCTCACAGATACGCAGTATTTT; CDR3: CAWSVRLPYLTDTQYF
J: TRBJ1-2; D: -; V: TRBV5-6; DNA: TGTGCCAGCACCCAAGAGCTAGATTTCTATGGCTACACCTTC; CDR3: CASTQELDFYGYTF
J: TRBJ2-5; D: -; V: TRBV29-1; DNA: TGCAGCGTCGCATCGGGGGAGTGGGATAAGACCCAGTACTTC; CDR3: CSVASGEWDKTQYF
J: TRBJ2-7; D: TRBD1; V: TRBV5-4; DNA: TGTGCCAGCAGTTCAGGACAGGGAGCCTACGAGCAGTACTTC; CDR3: CASSSGQGAYEQYF
J: TRBJ2-7; D: -; V: TRBV2; DNA: TGTGCCAGCAGTGATGACGTAGTCCAGAACTACGAGCAGTACTTC; CDR3: CASSDDVVQNYEQYF